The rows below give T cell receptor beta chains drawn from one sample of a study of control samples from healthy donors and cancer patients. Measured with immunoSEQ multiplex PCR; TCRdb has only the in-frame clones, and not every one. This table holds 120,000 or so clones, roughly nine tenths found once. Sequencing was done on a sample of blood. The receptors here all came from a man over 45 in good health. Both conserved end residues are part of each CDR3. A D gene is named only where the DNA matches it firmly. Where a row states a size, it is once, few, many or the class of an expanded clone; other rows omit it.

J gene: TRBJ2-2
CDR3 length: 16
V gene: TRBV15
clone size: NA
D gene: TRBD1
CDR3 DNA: TGTGCCACCAGCCGACACAGGGGGTCTAACACCGGGGAGCTGTTTTTT
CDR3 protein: CATSRHRGSNTGELFF

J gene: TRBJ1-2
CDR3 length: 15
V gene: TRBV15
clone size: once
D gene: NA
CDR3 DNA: TGTGCCACCAGCAGAGATGCCAGGGCTAACTATGGCTACACCTTC
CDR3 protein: CATSRDARANYGYTF

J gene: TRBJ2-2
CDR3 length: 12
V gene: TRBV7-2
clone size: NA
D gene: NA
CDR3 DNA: TGTGCCAGCAGCACTCCAACCGGGGAGCTGTTTTTT
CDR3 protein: CASSTPTGELFF

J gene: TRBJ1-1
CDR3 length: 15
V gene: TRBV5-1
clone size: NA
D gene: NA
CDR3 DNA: TGCGCCAGCAGCTTGGAACCAGGGTTAGACACTGAAGCTTTCTTT
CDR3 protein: CASSLEPGLDTEAFF

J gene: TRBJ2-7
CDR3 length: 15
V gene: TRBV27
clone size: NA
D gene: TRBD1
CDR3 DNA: TGTGCCAGCAGTCCACAGGGGGCGCGTTTGAACGAGCAGTACTTC
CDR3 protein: CASSPQGARLNEQYF

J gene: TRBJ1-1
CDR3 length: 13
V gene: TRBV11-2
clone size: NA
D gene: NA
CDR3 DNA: TGTGCCAGCAGCCTCCAAAGGGGGGGAGAAGCTTTCTTT
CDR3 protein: CASSLQRGGEAFF

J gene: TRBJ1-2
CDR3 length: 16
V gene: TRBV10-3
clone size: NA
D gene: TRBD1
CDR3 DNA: TGTGCCATCACTCGGGACAGGGGCGGTGTTAACTATGGCTACACCTTC
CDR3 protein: CAITRDRGGVNYGYTF

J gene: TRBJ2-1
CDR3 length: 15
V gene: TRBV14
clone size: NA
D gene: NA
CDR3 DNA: TGTGCCAGCAGATACGACAGGAGCTCCTACAATGAGCAGTTCTTC
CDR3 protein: CASRYDRSSYNEQFF

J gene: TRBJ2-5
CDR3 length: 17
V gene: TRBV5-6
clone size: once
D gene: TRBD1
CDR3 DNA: TGTGCCAGCAGCTCACGCCTTGCGACAGGGGCGCAAGAGACCCAGTACTTC
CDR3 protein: CASSSRLATGAQETQYF

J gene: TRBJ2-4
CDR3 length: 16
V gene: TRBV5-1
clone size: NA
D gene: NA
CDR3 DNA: TGCGCCAGCAGCTTGGTGGGGGTCCGGGGTGGAAACATTCAGTACTTC
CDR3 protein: CASSLVGVRGGNIQYF

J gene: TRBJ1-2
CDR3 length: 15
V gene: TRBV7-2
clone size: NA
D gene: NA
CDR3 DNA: TGTGCCAGCAGCTTAGGGGGAGGGCAGGGAGGTGGCTACACCTTC
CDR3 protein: CASSLGGGQGGGYTF

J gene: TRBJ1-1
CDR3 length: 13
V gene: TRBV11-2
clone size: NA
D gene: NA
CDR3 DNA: TGTGCCAGCAGCTTGGACGGGAACACTGAAGCTTTCTTT
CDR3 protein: CASSLDGNTEAFF

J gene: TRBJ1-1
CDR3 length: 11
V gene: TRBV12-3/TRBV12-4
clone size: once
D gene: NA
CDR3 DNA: TGTGCCAGCAGGTGGGGGACTGAAGCTTTCTTT
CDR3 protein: CASRWGTEAFF

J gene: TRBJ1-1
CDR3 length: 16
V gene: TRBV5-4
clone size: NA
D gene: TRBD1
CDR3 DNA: TGTGCCAGCAGCACCGGACAGGGACTGGAGAACACTGAAGCTTTCTTT
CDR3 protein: CASSTGQGLENTEAFF

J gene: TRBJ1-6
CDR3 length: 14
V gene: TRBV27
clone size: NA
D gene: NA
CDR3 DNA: TGTGCCAGCAGTTCTCAGTTTTATAATTCACCCCTCCACTTT
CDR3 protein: CASSSQFYNSPLHF

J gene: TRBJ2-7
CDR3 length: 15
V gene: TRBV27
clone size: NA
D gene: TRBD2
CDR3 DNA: TGTGCCAGCAGCCGGACTAGCGGGGGGGCGGTCGAGCAGTACTTC
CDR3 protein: CASSRTSGGAVEQYF

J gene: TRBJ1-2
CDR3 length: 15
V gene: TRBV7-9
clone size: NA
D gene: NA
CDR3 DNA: TGTGCCAGCAGCTTAGCGCAGAGTTTAAACTATGGCTACACCTTC
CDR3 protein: CASSLAQSLNYGYTF

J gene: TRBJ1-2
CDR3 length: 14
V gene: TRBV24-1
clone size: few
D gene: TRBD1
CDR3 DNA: TGTGCCACCAGTGAAGGACAGGGGAAGTATGGCTACACCTTC
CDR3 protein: CATSEGQGKYGYTF

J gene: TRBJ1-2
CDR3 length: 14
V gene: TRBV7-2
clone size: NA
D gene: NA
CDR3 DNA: TGTGCCAGCAGCTTTTCGTCAGAGAACTATGGCTACACCTTC
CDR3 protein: CASSFSSENYGYTF

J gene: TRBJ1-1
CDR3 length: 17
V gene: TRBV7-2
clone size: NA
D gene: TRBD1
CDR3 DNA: TGTGCCAGCAGCTTAGTAGTGGTGGAGGGGGCGGAAGCTGAAGCTTTCTTT
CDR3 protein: CASSLVVVEGAEAEAFF

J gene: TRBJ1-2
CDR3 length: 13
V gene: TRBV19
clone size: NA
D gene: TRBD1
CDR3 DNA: TGTGTAGGTATTGACAGGGGAGCTTGGGGCTACACCTTC
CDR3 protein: CVGIDRGAWGYTF

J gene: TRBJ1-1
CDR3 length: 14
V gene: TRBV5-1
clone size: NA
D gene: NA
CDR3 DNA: TGCGCCAGCATCGACGACAGACTGAACACTGAAGCTTTCTTT
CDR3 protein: CASIDDRLNTEAFF

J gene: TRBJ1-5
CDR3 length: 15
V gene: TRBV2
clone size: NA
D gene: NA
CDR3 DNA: TGTGCCAGCGACGAAAGGGGGGTGAGCAATCAGCCCCAGCATTTT
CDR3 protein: CASDERGVSNQPQHF

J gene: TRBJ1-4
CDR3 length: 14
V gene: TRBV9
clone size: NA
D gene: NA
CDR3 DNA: TGTGCCAGCAGCGTAGGAGGGATAGGGGAAAAACTGTTTTTT
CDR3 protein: CASSVGGIGEKLFF

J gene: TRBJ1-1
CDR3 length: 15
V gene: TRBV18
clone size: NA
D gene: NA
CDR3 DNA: TGTGCCAGCTCACCAGCGGGGGGTTGGGGCACTGAAGCTTTCTTT
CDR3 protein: CASSPAGGWGTEAFF

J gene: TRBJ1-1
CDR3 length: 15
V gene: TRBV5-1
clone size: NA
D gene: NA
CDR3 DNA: TGCGCCAGCAGAAGTCAAACAGGGAAAAACACTGAAGCTTTCTTT
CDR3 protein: CASRSQTGKNTEAFF

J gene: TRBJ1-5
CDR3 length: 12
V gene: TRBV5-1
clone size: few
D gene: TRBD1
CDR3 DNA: TGCGCCAGCAGCGTGGACAGGGCCAAATACCATTTT
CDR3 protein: CASSVDRAKYHF

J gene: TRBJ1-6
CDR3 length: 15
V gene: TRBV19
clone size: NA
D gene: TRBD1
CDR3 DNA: TGTGCCAGTAGTATAGGCGTAGGGGGCGATTCACCCCTCCACTTT
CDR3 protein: CASSIGVGGDSPLHF

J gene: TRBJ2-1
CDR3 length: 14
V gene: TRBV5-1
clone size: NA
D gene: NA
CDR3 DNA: TGCGCCAGCAGCTCCCGGGGCTCCTACAATGAGCAGTTCTTC
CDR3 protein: CASSSRGSYNEQFF

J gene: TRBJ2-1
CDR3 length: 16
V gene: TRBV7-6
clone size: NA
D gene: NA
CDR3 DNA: TGTGCCAGCAGCTACCGGGGCCTAGCGACGCCCAATGAGCAGTTCTTC
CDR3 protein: CASSYRGLATPNEQFF

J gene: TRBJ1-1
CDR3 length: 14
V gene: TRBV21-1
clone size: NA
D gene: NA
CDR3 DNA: TGTGCCAGCAGCAAGGAACGGGGGGGTACTGAAGCTTTCTTT
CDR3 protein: CASSKERGGTEAFF

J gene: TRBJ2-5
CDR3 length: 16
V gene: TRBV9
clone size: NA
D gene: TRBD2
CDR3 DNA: TGTGCCAGCAGCCCCTACACCGGGACTAGCGGTGAGACCCAGTACTTC
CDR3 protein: CASSPYTGTSGETQYF

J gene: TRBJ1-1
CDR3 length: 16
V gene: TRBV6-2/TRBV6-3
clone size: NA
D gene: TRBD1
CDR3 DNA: TGTGCCAGCAGTTACTTGGCAGGGGGTCTGGACACTGAAGCTTTCTTT
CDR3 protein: CASSYLAGGLDTEAFF

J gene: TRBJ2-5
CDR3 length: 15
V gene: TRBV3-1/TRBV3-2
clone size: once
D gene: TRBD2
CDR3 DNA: TGTGCCAGCAGCCAAGGAATGGGACTAGCGGAGACCCAGTACTTC
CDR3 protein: CASSQGMGLAETQYF

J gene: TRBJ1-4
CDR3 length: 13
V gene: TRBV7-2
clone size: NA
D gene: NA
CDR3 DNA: TGTGCCAGCAGCTTTGGGGGTTATGAAAAACTGTTTTTT
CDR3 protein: CASSFGGYEKLFF

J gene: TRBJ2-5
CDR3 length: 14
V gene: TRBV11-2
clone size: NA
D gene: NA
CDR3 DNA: TGTGCCAGCAGCTATGGACTAAACCAAGAGTCCCAGTACTTC
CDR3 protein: CASSYGLNQESQYF

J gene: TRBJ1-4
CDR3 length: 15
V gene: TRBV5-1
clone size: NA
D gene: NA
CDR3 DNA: TGCGCCAGCAGCTTGCAGGGGACGGCTAATGAAAAACTGTTTTTT
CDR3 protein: CASSLQGTANEKLFF